This T cell receptor beta chain was captured by sequencing in a study of Ad26.COV2.S vaccination and SARS-CoV-2 variants. At the level of the study: Ad26.COV2.S was injected intramuscularly once or twice, 56 days apart.

Here immunoSEQ multiplex PCR was the method, and the copy in TCRdb shows in-frame clones only, minus some. The data contain fewer than 500,000 clones, roughly 89% of them seen just once; the ten biggest clones take up about 2.5%. The sample's treatment: about 20 received Ad26.COV2.S at low or high dose, single or two shots; about 5 received placebo; per-sample allocation not given. At day 63 after the first vaccine or placebo injection, samples were drawn. Donor was an adult aged 18-55 years in Boston. Trimming cost V 4 bases and J 8 bases; bases outside gene matches: 14. CDR1 and CDR2 from the germline V gene are SEHNR and FQNEAQ (reference sequence). The CDR3 has 16 residues.

The source of this sequence is a person between 18 and 59 years old who received the Ad26.COV2.S COVID-19 vaccine or a placebo. The chain has TRBV7-9 and TRBJ1-2; 9 nucleotides match TRBD1. Sequenced here: peripheral blood, sampled in a trial of Ad26.COV2.S vaccine versus placebo. The CDR3 bases are TGTGCCAGCAGCTCGTCCACCGGGACAGGGATTTTCGGCTACACCTTC. It encodes CASSSSTGTGIFGYTF.